This T cell receptor beta chain was sequenced for a study of shared clonotypes between healthy human individuals (dated by TCRdb to 2020 to 2021). At the level of the whole study: The cohort comprised a couple of women and a few men aged 18 to 49 years. Per donor, three plates each were used for CD4 naive and CD4 memory, two for CD8 naive, and one for CD8 memory. Different laboratories and diverse techniques were used to prepare libraries and sequence TCR repertoires, to increase sequencing depth and limit assay-specific biases. The study deeply sequenced blood TCR repertoires of five healthy adults to estimate repertoire size and the extent of clonotype sharing between individuals. Between about 0.9 and 9 billion PBMCs per donor were obtained by leukapheresis.

The donors were healthy, HIV-negative adults with no recently reported acute infections or vaccinations. All donors were Caucasian adults living in Nashville, Tennessee, USA. CD4+ T cells were enriched by magnetic negative selection, after which naive cells were positively selected on CD45RA and the negative fraction was taken as the memory subset. After blood collection by leukapheresis, PBMCs were isolated using Ficoll-Histopaque density gradient centrifugation and then cryopreserved in the vapor phase of liquid nitrogen. Analytical flow cytometry was used to check the purity and quantity of each magnetically sorted T cell population. Each sorted fraction had its genomic DNA isolated and then quantified by UV absorbance on a Nanodrop 2000c. Overall study results and their limits: About 5% of naive CD4, 3.5% of naive CD8, around 2.3% of memory CD4, and about 0.4% of memory CD8 clonotypes were shared across several donors. Incomplete sequencing was indicated by rarefaction of sorted-subset datasets, despite the large sequencing depth. Based on pairwise subsampling, the degree of clonotype sharing among donors was expected to be affected by sequencing depth. Clonotypes shared by all four sorted-subset donors showed higher generation probabilities than non-shared clonotypes. Because the study included a small number of donors, the genetic and exposure-history diversity represented was limited. Naive subsets generally had larger estimated clonotype richness than memory subsets did. Sampling was limited to blood, and TCR repertoires in tissue likely differ from TCR repertoires in blood.

Inclusive of the bounding cysteine and phenylalanine, the CDR3 is 13 residues long. The only DNA kept is the CDR3, 39 bases in frame from the first base. A distance of 10 bases separates the germline ends of V and J, which lose 2 bases and 6 bases respectively. Via the germline V gene, CDR1 is MDHEN and CDR2 SYDVKM. Turning to this clone: Its antigen is still unknown. No base qualities exist here, and no much larger clone lies one base off it. The sample holds other DNA sequences that translate to the same CDR3.

Using the deep immunoSEQ assay, multiplex PCR amplified TCR CDR3 regions from genomic DNA. Extracted genomic DNA from each cell subset was spread evenly across all wells of several immunoSEQ 96-well plates, with each plate serving as a replicate. For sorted subsets, each replicate PCR was loaded with 200 ng genomic DNA, equivalent to 25,000 to 35,000 T cell genomes. Purified libraries were measured with a Qubit 3.0 fluorometer, size-checked on a Bioanalyzer 2100, and measured again with the KAPA Library Quantification kit. Each immunoSEQ 96-well plate was sequenced on its own single-read 150-cycle Illumina NextSeq 550 flow cell. The authors processed their data as follows. The immunoSEQ output contained only junctional sequences without quality scores, so filtering could not match that applied to full-length reads. Sequences were annotated with PyIR, a Python wrapper for IgBLAST v1.9, using IMGT germline references to assign V/J genes and CDR3. Reads were removed for weak V/J assignments (E-value above 1e-6), missing CDR3, stop codons, out-of-frame junctions, or ambiguous translated residues. V3J clonotypes were defined as sequences sharing the same inferred V gene, J gene, and CDR3 amino acid sequence. Percentage overlap between repertoires was computed as shared unique clonotypes divided by the size of the smaller repertoire. Repertoire richness was assessed with RTK rarefaction, the Chao1 estimator, and Recon v2.1 estimates of unobserved clonotypes. OLGA was used to compute generation probabilities for all TCRbeta clonotypes that the gDNA method yielded from a few donors. TCRdb provides this immuneACCESS table in a form limited to in-frame rearrangements. Some clones are lacking; in checked studies, under half of them reflect an unresolved V gene, and why the rest are absent is not known. V and J calls and clone size are copied from that table; D and trimming were computed from the DNA. Within this sample are about 2.4 million clones, with 80% to 95% of them counted one time only. Of the sample, around 0.4% falls within the top ten clones.

This TCR came from a man between 18 and 29 years old in good health. Some clones in this sample may be carry-over from other donors' samples. Sequenced material: naive CD4+ T cells from PBMCs. The meaning of the sample's cell subset or site label: CD45RA+ positively selected. The rearrangement combines TRBV28 with TRBJ1-2; no D gene can be assigned with confidence. The encoded CDR3 is CASSLEGLDGYTF. In nucleotides, the sequence is TGTGCCAGCAGTTTAGAGGGATTGGATGGCTACACCTTC.